Listed below are T cell receptor beta chains from one sample, sequenced in a study of shared clonotypes between healthy human individuals. The assay was immunoSEQ multiplex PCR, and TCRdb's table has in-frame clones only and misses some. The repertoire has 300,000 or so clones, 74% of them found once; the top ten carry approximately 10%. The sample comprised memory CD4+ T cells sorted from blood. The receptor set was obtained from a man aged 30 to 39 in good health. The CDR3 runs from the conserved cysteine through the conserved F or W. D genes are given only for firm matches. Clone size is given for some rows only: seen once, a few or many times, or a class if the clone is expanded.

d_gene | j_gene | v_gene | abundance | CDR3aa | CDR3nt
. | TRBJ2-7 | TRBV7-2 | once | CASSPGLGAYEQYF | TGTGCCAGCAGCCCGGGGCTAGGAGCCTACGAGCAGTACTTC
. | TRBJ2-3 | TRBV6-1 | . | CASSEGRQLDTQYF | TGTGCCAGCAGTGAAGGACGGCAGCTGGATACGCAGTATTTT
TRBD2 | TRBJ2-1 | TRBV18 | . | CASSGGLAGQNEQFF | TGTGCCAGCTCAGGGGGACTAGCAGGCCAAAATGAGCAGTTCTTC
TRBD1 | TRBJ1-1 | TRBV28 | many | CASIQGAVNTEAFF | TGTGCCAGCATCCAGGGGGCCGTGAACACTGAAGCTTTCTTT
TRBD2 | TRBJ2-1 | TRBV29-1 | many | CSGKTSGRARSYNEQFF | TGCAGCGGGAAAACTAGCGGGAGGGCCCGCTCCTACAATGAGCAGTTCTTC
. | TRBJ1-3 | TRBV30 | . | CAWSETGSSGNTIYF | TGTGCCTGGAGCGAAACAGGGAGCTCTGGAAACACCATATATTTT
. | TRBJ2-1 | TRBV14 | . | CASSQDLAWEQFF | TGTGCCAGCAGCCAAGACCTAGCATGGGAGCAGTTCTTC
. | TRBJ2-1 | TRBV4-1 | . | CASSPARRMNEQFF | TGCGCCAGCAGCCCCGCGAGGAGGATGAATGAGCAGTTCTTC
. | TRBJ2-3 | TRBV5-4 | many | CASSLDRGFTDTQYF | TGTGCCAGCAGCTTGGATCGGGGGTTCACAGATACGCAGTATTTT
. | TRBJ2-7 | TRBV27 | . | CASSSLLLGVSYEQYF | TGTGCCAGCAGTTCCCTCCTTCTGGGGGTCAGTTACGAGCAGTACTTC
. | TRBJ2-1 | TRBV7-9 | many | CASSSPFPNEQFF | TGTGCCAGCAGCTCCCCGTTCCCCAATGAGCAGTTCTTC
TRBD1 | TRBJ1-2 | TRBV9 | . | CASSARGYGYTF | TGTGCCAGCAGCGCCAGGGGGTATGGCTACACCTTC
TRBD2 | TRBJ2-3 | TRBV28 | . | CASSGLAGARTDTQYF | TGTGCCAGCAGCGGCCTAGCGGGAGCGCGCACAGATACGCAGTATTTT
. | TRBJ2-2 | TRBV4-1 | few | CASSQGRGMNTGELFF | TGCGCCAGCAGCCAGGGGAGGGGGATGAACACCGGGGAGCTGTTTTTT
. | TRBJ2-1 | TRBV7-9 | . | CASSLRAGVASYNEQFF | TGTGCCAGCAGCTTAAGGGCCGGGGTTGCGTCCTACAATGAGCAGTTCTTC
TRBD2 | TRBJ2-7 | TRBV6-1 | . | CASSVITSGDYEQYF | TGTGCCAGCAGTGTAATTACTAGCGGAGATTACGAGCAGTACTTC
. | TRBJ2-1 | TRBV5-1 | . | CASSLGVSEQFF | TGCGCCAGCAGCTTGGGAGTGAGTGAGCAGTTCTTC
. | TRBJ2-1 | TRBV7-6 | . | CASSLVQNEQFF | TGTGCCAGCAGCTTAGTACAGAATGAGCAGTTCTTC
. | TRBJ1-2 | TRBV5-6 | few | CASSQGLIYGYTF | TGTGCCAGCAGCCAGGGCCTAATTTATGGCTACACCTTC
TRBD2 | TRBJ2-2 | TRBV28 | . | CASSFPGTRGLNTGELFF | TGTGCCAGCAGTTTCCCCGGGACTAGGGGTTTGAACACCGGGGAGCTGTTTTTT